These T cell receptor beta chains were read from a single sample in a study of CD8 T cells in Susac syndrome. TCRdb re-derived calls from the immunoSEQ multiplex PCR reads in MiXCR, one entry per CDR3 protein. The sample lists 95,000 or so distinct CDR3 sequences, roughly 91% occurring once. Material for sequencing was CD8+ T cells from PBMCs. The receptor source for this set is a human donor in good health. CDR3s include the opening cysteine and the closing phenylalanine or tryptophan. The D gene is left open where the match is weak. The size entry is marked missing in some rows and otherwise reads once, few, many or a size class.

V gene	CDR3 length	D gene	clone size	J gene	CDR3 DNA	CDR3 protein
TRBV7-8	14	NA	NA	TRBJ2-2	TGTGCCAGCAGCTTCAGAGGCGGTACCGGGGAGCTGTTTTTT	CASSFRGGTGELFF
TRBV24-1	13	NA	few	TRBJ2-7	TGTGCCACCAGTGGCAGGGTCCGATACGAGCAGTACTTC	CATSGRVRYEQYF
TRBV12-5	15	TRBD1	NA	TRBJ1-5	TGTGCTAGTGGTACCGCGAACAGGGGGTATCAGCCCCAGCATTTT	CASGTANRGYQPQHF
TRBV5-6	14	TRBD1	NA	TRBJ1-4	TGTGCCAGCAGCTTCGGGACAGGGAATGAAAAACTGTTTTTT	CASSFGTGNEKLFF
TRBV2	14	NA	NA	TRBJ2-3	TGTGCCACCTCTAATGGGGGTAACGGAGATACGCAGTATTTT	CATSNGGNGDTQYF
TRBV12-3/TRBV12-4	14	NA	NA	TRBJ2-5	TGTGCCAGCAGTCACTCAGGGCTGGCAGAGACCCAGTACTTC	CASSHSGLAETQYF
TRBV15	15	NA	NA	TRBJ1-5	TGTGCCACCAGCAGAATAAAGGGTCTGGATCAGCCCCAGCATTTT	CATSRIKGLDQPQHF
TRBV29-1	15	NA	NA	TRBJ1-2	TGCAGCGTTGAAGATCCATTCTTCACGGGGAGAGGCTACACCTTC	CSVEDPFFTGRGYTF
TRBV28	16	NA	NA	TRBJ2-1	TGTGCCAGCAGTTCCCCCAGCGAGCTGGCCTACAATGAGCAGTTCTTC	CASSSPSELAYNEQFF
TRBV7-9	14	TRBD1	NA	TRBJ2-3	TGTGCCAGCAGCTCGGGACAGGGGACAGATACGCAGTATTTT	CASSSGQGTDTQYF
TRBV10-3	14	NA	NA	TRBJ1-1	TGTGCCATCAGTGAGCCGGGACCGAACACTGAAGCTTTCTTT	CAISEPGPNTEAFF
TRBV5-4	16	TRBD1	NA	TRBJ2-2	TGTGCCAGCAGCCCAGACCCGGGACAGGGGAGTGCGGAGCTGTTTTTT	CASSPDPGQGSAELFF
TRBV23-1	15	NA	NA	TRBJ2-2	TGCGCCAGCAGCGGGGGCCCTCAAAACACCGGGGAGCTGTTTTTT	CASSGGPQNTGELFF
TRBV20-1	14	TRBD1	NA	TRBJ2-7	TGCAGTGCTAAATTCCGGGACAGGAGCTACGAGCAGTACTTC	CSAKFRDRSYEQYF
TRBV16	15	NA	NA	TRBJ2-1	TGTGCCAGCAGCCCCCAGGGTATTAGCGATAATGAGCAGTTCTTC	CASSPQGISDNEQFF
TRBV6-6	15	NA	NA	TRBJ2-1	TGTGCCAGCAGTAACTACAGGGCCCCCTACAATGAGCAGTTCTTC	CASSNYRAPYNEQFF
TRBV11-2	15	TRBD2	NA	TRBJ2-3	TGTGCCAGCAGCCCCACGGGGGGGTTCCTAGATACGCAGTATTTT	CASSPTGGFLDTQYF
TRBV27	16	TRBD1	NA	TRBJ1-6	TGTGCCAGCAGTTCGTACAGGGACAGCAATAATTCACCCCTCCACTTT	CASSSYRDSNNSPLHF
TRBV13	13	NA	NA	TRBJ2-1	TGTGCCAGCACCTCCGGGTCCTACAATGAGCAGTTCTTC	CASTSGSYNEQFF
TRBV2	16	NA	NA	TRBJ2-2	TGTGCCAGCAGTGAAACAGTTGGAGGGAACACCGGGGAGCTGTTTTTT	CASSETVGGNTGELFF
TRBV24-1	13	TRBD2	NA	TRBJ2-5	TGTGCCACCAGTGATGGACTAGCGGGGGGCCAGTACTTC	CATSDGLAGGQYF
TRBV14	15	NA	NA	TRBJ2-5	TGTGCCAGCAGCCAAGGGTCAGCCGCAAAAGAGACCCAGTACTTC	CASSQGSAAKETQYF
TRBV6-5	13	NA	NA	TRBJ1-5	TGTGCCAGCAGTGCCGGGTACAATCAGCCCCAGCATTTT	CASSAGYNQPQHF
TRBV5-4	15	NA	NA	TRBJ2-1	TGTGCCAGCAGCTCCCCCCGGGACCCCTACAATGAGCAGTTCTTC	CASSSPRDPYNEQFF
TRBV12-3/TRBV12-4	13	NA	NA	TRBJ2-7	TGTGCCAGCAGTGCCCCGGACTCCTACGAGCAGTACTTC	CASSAPDSYEQYF
TRBV4-1	14	TRBD1	NA	TRBJ1-2	TGCGCCAGCAGCCAGGACAGGGGATCCTATGGCTACACCTTC	CASSQDRGSYGYTF
TRBV23-1	16	NA	NA	TRBJ2-3	TGCGCCAGCAGTCAATCCCGAGACAGGTCCACAGATACGCAGTATTTT	CASSQSRDRSTDTQYF
TRBV10-1	16	NA	once	TRBJ1-1	TGCGCCAACGGGTCCCAGCCCCAGACGGAGCTCTCTGAAGCTTTCTTT	CANGSQPQTELSEAFF
TRBV19	11	NA	NA	TRBJ1-1	TGTGCCAGTAGAAAAACCAACGAAGCTTTCTTT	CASRKTNEAFF
TRBV5-6	12	NA	NA	TRBJ1-2	TGTGCCAGCAGCTTGTCCGGGCAAGGCTACACCTTC	CASSLSGQGYTF
TRBV5-3	13	NA	NA	TRBJ2-1	TGTGCCAGAAGCCTCCCCGGGGTCAATGAGCAGTTCTTC	CARSLPGVNEQFF
TRBV12-3/TRBV12-4	17	TRBD2	NA	TRBJ2-7	TGTGCCAGCAGTCTGTCGCTAGGGCGGGGGGCCTCCTACGAGCAGTACTTC	CASSLSLGRGASYEQYF
TRBV9	14	NA	NA	TRBJ2-7	TGTGCCAGCAGCGTAGGGGACATCTCCTACGAGCAGTACTTC	CASSVGDISYEQYF
TRBV19	17	TRBD1	NA	TRBJ1-5	TGTGCCAGTAGTTGGGCAGGGGGCCTATATAGCAATCAGCCCCAGCATTTT	CASSWAGGLYSNQPQHF
TRBV18	17	TRBD1	NA	TRBJ2-3	TGTGCCAGCTCACCACCGGACAGGACCACTTTCACAGATACGCAGTATTTT	CASSPPDRTTFTDTQYF
TRBV7-3	15	NA	NA	TRBJ2-2	TGTGCCAGCAGCCTTGGGACTCCAGACACCGGGGAGCTGTTTTTT	CASSLGTPDTGELFF
TRBV3-1	18	NA	NA	TRBJ1-2	TGTGCCAGCAGCCAAGAAGCCGACGATTCTTTTGGACTCTATGGCTACACCTTC	CASSQEADDSFGLYGYTF
TRBV7-9	17	TRBD1	NA	TRBJ2-1	TGTGCCAGCAGCCCGACCTTGGACAGGGAAATTGACAATGAGCAGTTCTTC	CASSPTLDREIDNEQFF
TRBV20-1	12	NA	NA	TRBJ1-2	TGCAGTGCTAGAGATGAGGGCTATGGCTACACCTTC	CSARDEGYGYTF
TRBV5-6	13	TRBD1	NA	TRBJ2-5	TGTGCCAGCAGCTTTGGCAGGGGGGAGACCCAGTACTTC	CASSFGRGETQYF
TRBV5-1	15	NA	NA	TRBJ1-2	TGCGCCAGCAGCTTGGACAGTTCCTTGGAGGGGGGCTACACCTTC	CASSLDSSLEGGYTF
TRBV30	14	NA	NA	TRBJ1-2	TGTGCCTGGAGTTCCGGGGGTGATGCCTATGGCTACACCTTC	CAWSSGGDAYGYTF
TRBV29-1	13	NA	NA	TRBJ1-2	TGCAGCGCGCCTCGGACAGCTAACTATGGCTACACCTTC	CSAPRTANYGYTF
TRBV3-1	14	NA	NA	TRBJ2-7	TGTGCCAGCAGCCTCCGGGACGGGAAGAACGAGCAGTACTTC	CASSLRDGKNEQYF
TRBV20-1	15	TRBD2	NA	TRBJ2-3	TGCAGTGCTAGAGATCGGAGAACTAGCGGCTATACGCAGTATTTT	CSARDRRTSGYTQYF
TRBV6-6	13	NA	NA	TRBJ1-1	TGTGCCAGCAGCCACGCCCGTCCCACTGAAGCTTTCTTT	CASSHARPTEAFF
TRBV12-3/TRBV12-4	16	NA	NA	TRBJ2-6	TGTGCCAGCAGGTACCGAACAGGAGCAGGGGCCAACGTCCTGACTTTC	CASRYRTGAGANVLTF
TRBV7-2	14	NA	NA	TRBJ1-3	TGTGCCAGCAGGCTCCGGGACGCTGGAAACACCATATATTTT	CASRLRDAGNTIYF
TRBV3-1	15	TRBD1	NA	TRBJ2-7	TGTGCCAGCAGCCAAGGGACAGGGGCGGATTACGAGCAGTACTTC	CASSQGTGADYEQYF
TRBV2	16	TRBD2	NA	TRBJ2-3	TGTGCCAGCAGTATCACAACTAGCGGGAGACCAGATACGCAGTATTTT	CASSITTSGRPDTQYF
TRBV7-9	15	NA	NA	TRBJ2-7	TGTGCCAGCAGCTCGTCCGGGACGGAATTCTACGAGCAGTACTTC	CASSSSGTEFYEQYF